This entry features one T cell receptor (beta chain) sequence. Its recognized antigen is unknown. No quality values exist for individual bases; no much larger clone is one base distant. This specimen belongs to a study of T cells in localized non-small cell lung cancer (dated by TCRdb to about 2020). The study in broad terms: The study analyzed T cell repertoires of a few hundred early-stage NSCLC patients, comparing tumors and uninvolved tumor-adjacent lungs. The cohort comprised roughly 220 treatment-naïve NSCLC patients with resected, localized lung tumors. NSCLC patients had a mean age of approximately 66 years, and more than 120 were male and some 98 female.

TCR beta CDR3 regions were sequenced from DNA using the immunoSEQ Assay. The paper's data handling went like this. To compute T cell density, TCR beta template counts were normalized to usable DNA, which was estimated by amplifying housekeeping genes. Richness was estimated with the preseqR package, extrapolating to 400,000 templates for PBMC samples and 120,000 templates for tissue samples. Clonality was defined as one minus Pielou's evenness. Differential abundance testing on productive amino-acid clonotypes, with a minimum total count of 5 and an alpha of 0.1, was used to identify tissue-enriched TCRs. The Jaccard Index and the Morisita Overlap Index were used to quantify repertoire overlap between compartments. GLIPH clustered TCR beta CDR3s with public tetramer-defined viral CDR3s; viral motifs required at least three viral sequences plus V-gene enrichment. TCRdb carries this immuneACCESS record with in-frame sequences only. Its versions omit some clonotypes, under half of them owing to an unresolved V gene in the studies checked, with the rest unexplained. The DNA was the basis for D and trimming; V, J and clone size are from that table. In all, the sample holds over 20,000 clones, and 80% to 95% of those were seen once. Roughly 4% of the sample lies in the top ten.

CDR1 and CDR2, looked up from the germline V gene (reference sequence), are PRHDT and FYEKMQ. The CDR3, cysteine through phenylalanine, is 14 amino acids long. Only the CDR3 DNA stays, 42 bases, in frame from base 1. V lost 2 bases and J lost 13 bases; the stretch between them is 20 bases long. At diagnosis, peripheral blood, uninvolved tumor-adjacent lung and tumor were collected and were preserved as a mix of fresh-frozen and FFPE material. For TCR repertoire profiling, blood samples were analyzed in the form of peripheral blood mononuclear cells. Results and caveats for the whole study, not just this receptor: Uninvolved tumor-adjacent lung showed the highest T cell clonality, higher than tumor, which suggests more focused antigenic responses in the uninvolved tumor-adjacent lung. A median of roughly 58 of the top 100 tumor clones were detected in paired uninvolved adjacent lung, and some 29 of these tumor clones were also found among the top 100 clones of the paired uninvolved adjacent lung. Because the study design was exploratory, TCR variables were selected using unadjusted p-values without false-discovery rate correction. Because multi-region sequencing of the tumors was not done, intratumor heterogeneity could not be ruled out. Longer overall survival was associated with higher T cell density in blood, whereas shorter survival was associated with higher clonality in adjacent lung.

The chain couples TRBV13 to TRBJ1-2; TRBD1 is a possible D gene, resting on 5 matching bases. The material sequenced was peripheral blood, taken before any cancer treatment. The sequence derives from a female donor over 55 with stage II squamous cell lung carcinoma. The DNA sequence reads TGTGCCAGCAGCTTACGGGGGTCGGCAGGGAGGTCCACCTTC. This sequence encodes CASSLRGSAGRSTF.